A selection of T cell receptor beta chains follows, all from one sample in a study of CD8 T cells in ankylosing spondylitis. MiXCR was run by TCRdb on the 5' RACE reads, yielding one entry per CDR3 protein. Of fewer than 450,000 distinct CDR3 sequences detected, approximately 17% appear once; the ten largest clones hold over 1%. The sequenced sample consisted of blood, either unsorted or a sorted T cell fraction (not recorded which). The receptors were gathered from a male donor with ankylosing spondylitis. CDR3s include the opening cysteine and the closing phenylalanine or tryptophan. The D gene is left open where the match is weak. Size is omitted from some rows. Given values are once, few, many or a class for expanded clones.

cdr3_nt: TGCGCCAGCAGCCGAGGGACAGGCGGGGAGCTGTTTTTT
cdr3_aa: CASSRGTGGELFF
d_call: TRBD1
clone_size: few
v_call: TRBV5-1
j_call: TRBJ2-2

cdr3_nt: TGTGCCAGCAGCCTGCTTGCGGCCCGGGACACGTACTACGAGCAGTACTTC
cdr3_aa: CASSLLAARDTYYEQYF
d_call: NA
clone_size: NA
v_call: TRBV3-1
j_call: TRBJ2-7

cdr3_nt: TGTGCCAGCAGTCCGAGCGGGGGGAATTCACCCCTCCACTTT
cdr3_aa: CASSPSGGNSPLHF
d_call: NA
clone_size: many
v_call: TRBV28
j_call: TRBJ1-6

cdr3_nt: TGTGCCAGCAGTTTACAGGGGTCATTGGGTGGCTACACCTTC
cdr3_aa: CASSLQGSLGGYTF
d_call: NA
clone_size: NA
v_call: TRBV27
j_call: TRBJ1-2

cdr3_nt: TGTGCCAGCAGCCGGGACCCCGGGAGGGGGGATGAGCAGTTCTTC
cdr3_aa: CASSRDPGRGDEQFF
d_call: TRBD2
clone_size: few
v_call: TRBV11-1
j_call: TRBJ2-1

cdr3_nt: TGTGCCAGCAGTTACGGTTTCCACCCGAACACCGGGGAGCTGTTTTTT
cdr3_aa: CASSYGFHPNTGELFF
d_call: NA
clone_size: once
v_call: TRBV6-5
j_call: TRBJ2-2

cdr3_nt: TGTGCCAGCAGCCGGGGACAGGAGAACACTGAAGCTTTCTTT
cdr3_aa: CASSRGQENTEAFF
d_call: TRBD1
clone_size: many
v_call: TRBV7-9
j_call: TRBJ1-1

cdr3_nt: TGTGCCAGCAGTGCCGGGCTCCCCGGTGAGGGTTCACCCCTCCACTTT
cdr3_aa: CASSAGLPGEGSPLHF
d_call: NA
clone_size: NA
v_call: TRBV6-1
j_call: TRBJ1-6

cdr3_nt: TGCGCCAGCAGCTTATCGGGTAGCAGTGAAAAACTGTTTTTT
cdr3_aa: CASSLSGSSEKLFF
d_call: NA
clone_size: NA
v_call: TRBV5-1
j_call: TRBJ1-4

cdr3_nt: TGCAGTGCCCTGGCCGGGACAGGGTTCACAGATACGCAGTATTTT
cdr3_aa: CSALAGTGFTDTQYF
d_call: TRBD1
clone_size: NA
v_call: TRBV20-1
j_call: TRBJ2-3

cdr3_nt: TGTGCCAGCAGTTTAGAGGACAGAAGCACAGATACGCAGTATTTT
cdr3_aa: CASSLEDRSTDTQYF
d_call: NA
clone_size: NA
v_call: TRBV27
j_call: TRBJ2-3

cdr3_nt: TGCAGTGCTAGCACGCTAGGGGGTATCTACGAGCAGTACTTC
cdr3_aa: CSASTLGGIYEQYF
d_call: NA
clone_size: NA
v_call: TRBV20-1
j_call: TRBJ2-7

cdr3_nt: TGTGCCAGCAGTGTGGGACAGCTGACCTACGAGCAGTACTTC
cdr3_aa: CASSVGQLTYEQYF
d_call: TRBD1
clone_size: NA
v_call: TRBV25-1
j_call: TRBJ2-7

cdr3_nt: TGCGCCAGCCGGGTCAGTCGCCTTAAGGGACAGGGGCCCTCCTACGAGCAGTACTTC
cdr3_aa: CASRVSRLKGQGPSYEQYF
d_call: TRBD1
clone_size: few
v_call: TRBV5-1
j_call: TRBJ2-7

cdr3_nt: TGTGCCAGCTCACCAGTGCCGGGAACAGATACGCAGTATTTT
cdr3_aa: CASSPVPGTDTQYF
d_call: NA
clone_size: NA
v_call: TRBV18
j_call: TRBJ2-3

cdr3_nt: TGTGCCAGCAGTAGGGCCCGGACAGGGGGGTCTGGGGCCAACGTCCTGACTTTC
cdr3_aa: CASSRARTGGSGANVLTF
d_call: TRBD1
clone_size: few
v_call: TRBV12-3/TRBV12-4
j_call: TRBJ2-6

cdr3_nt: TGTGCCAGCAGCGTCCGTTCTAGCGCCGGGAACACAGATACGCAGTATTTT
cdr3_aa: CASSVRSSAGNTDTQYF
d_call: NA
clone_size: few
v_call: TRBV9
j_call: TRBJ2-3

cdr3_nt: TGTGCCAGCAGTTTAACCGGGACTAGCGGGAGGCCGCAGTTCTTC
cdr3_aa: CASSLTGTSGRPQFF
d_call: TRBD2
clone_size: few
v_call: TRBV27
j_call: TRBJ2-1

cdr3_nt: TGTGCCCGGGGACATCGCGGCACTGAAGCTTTCTTT
cdr3_aa: CARGHRGTEAFF
d_call: NA
clone_size: NA
v_call: TRBV30
j_call: TRBJ1-1

cdr3_nt: TGTGCCAGCAGCGGGGGGCATCCAGGTTCCTCCTACAATGAGCAGTTCTTC
cdr3_aa: CASSGGHPGSSYNEQFF
d_call: NA
clone_size: few
v_call: TRBV9
j_call: TRBJ2-1

cdr3_nt: TGTGCCATCAGTGAGTGGTCAGCCGAGCAGTACTTC
cdr3_aa: CAISEWSAEQYF
d_call: NA
clone_size: NA
v_call: TRBV10-3
j_call: TRBJ2-7

cdr3_nt: TGCAGTGCTAGAGACCTTACCAGGGGGACTGGAAACACCATATATTTT
cdr3_aa: CSARDLTRGTGNTIYF
d_call: TRBD1
clone_size: few
v_call: TRBV20-1
j_call: TRBJ1-3

cdr3_nt: TGCAGTGCTGCACAGGGGAGGGGCACAGATACGCAGTATTTT
cdr3_aa: CSAAQGRGTDTQYF
d_call: NA
clone_size: NA
v_call: TRBV20-1
j_call: TRBJ2-3

cdr3_nt: TGTGCCAGCAGTTACTCAAGCCGAAATCAGCCCCAGCATTTT
cdr3_aa: CASSYSSRNQPQHF
d_call: NA
clone_size: NA
v_call: TRBV6-5
j_call: TRBJ1-5

cdr3_nt: TGCGCCAGCAGCCAACATCTAGGGACAGTGGGCAATCAGCCCCAGCATTTT
cdr3_aa: CASSQHLGTVGNQPQHF
d_call: TRBD1
clone_size: few
v_call: TRBV4-1
j_call: TRBJ1-5

cdr3_nt: TGCGCCAGCAGCTGGGGTGGTAGCCGGGACGCAGATACGCAGTATTTT
cdr3_aa: CASSWGGSRDADTQYF
d_call: NA
clone_size: few
v_call: TRBV5-1
j_call: TRBJ2-3

cdr3_nt: TGCAGTGCTATACTAGCGGAACAAGAGACCCAGTACTTC
cdr3_aa: CSAILAEQETQYF
d_call: TRBD2
clone_size: few
v_call: TRBV20-1
j_call: TRBJ2-5

cdr3_nt: TGTGCCAGCAGCGCCCGGGCCCGAAGTGAAGCTTTCTTT
cdr3_aa: CASSARARSEAFF
d_call: NA
clone_size: NA
v_call: TRBV7-9
j_call: TRBJ1-1

cdr3_nt: TGTGCCAGCAGACCTTTTGGGACAGAGACTGGAAACACCATATATTTT
cdr3_aa: CASRPFGTETGNTIYF
d_call: TRBD1
clone_size: NA
v_call: TRBV7-8
j_call: TRBJ1-3

cdr3_nt: TGTGCCAGCAGCCCAACCGATTTGACAGCTGAAGCTTTCTTT
cdr3_aa: CASSPTDLTAEAFF
d_call: NA
clone_size: few
v_call: TRBV9
j_call: TRBJ1-1

cdr3_nt: TGTGCCATCAGTGATGGGGGGGCCAGTGAAGCTTTCTTT
cdr3_aa: CAISDGGASEAFF
d_call: NA
clone_size: NA
v_call: TRBV10-3
j_call: TRBJ1-1

cdr3_nt: TGTGCCAGCAGCCAAACCCTACGGGTCGTCGGGGCCGATGGGGTTGTAGAGACCCAGTACTTC
cdr3_aa: CASSQTLRVVGADGVVETQYF
d_call: NA
clone_size: NA
v_call: TRBV3-1
j_call: TRBJ2-5

cdr3_nt: TGCGCCAGCAGCTTGGCGGGACAGGAGTACACAGATACGCAGTATTTT
cdr3_aa: CASSLAGQEYTDTQYF
d_call: TRBD1
clone_size: few
v_call: TRBV5-1
j_call: TRBJ2-3

cdr3_nt: TGTGCCAGCAGGCCGCAGACCGGGGAGCTGTTTTTT
cdr3_aa: CASRPQTGELFF
d_call: NA
clone_size: few
v_call: TRBV6-5
j_call: TRBJ2-2

cdr3_nt: TGTGCCAGCAGCCTACCCTCCACTGAAGCTTTCTTT
cdr3_aa: CASSLPSTEAFF
d_call: NA
clone_size: NA
v_call: TRBV3-1
j_call: TRBJ1-1

cdr3_nt: TGTGCCAGCTCGCTCTCGAGATACAATGAGCAGTTCTTC
cdr3_aa: CASSLSRYNEQFF
d_call: NA
clone_size: many
v_call: TRBV12-3/TRBV12-4
j_call: TRBJ2-1

cdr3_nt: TGCGCCAGCAGCCTCGCCGGGACAGGAAACACCATATATTTT
cdr3_aa: CASSLAGTGNTIYF
d_call: NA
clone_size: many
v_call: TRBV5-1
j_call: TRBJ1-3

cdr3_nt: TGTGCCAGCAGCTTAGTGTCGGCAGGGGTGAACACTGAAGCTTTCTTT
cdr3_aa: CASSLVSAGVNTEAFF
d_call: NA
clone_size: few
v_call: TRBV7-6
j_call: TRBJ1-1

cdr3_nt: TGTGCCACCTTGAAGGAAGCGAACACTGAAGCTTTCTTT
cdr3_aa: CATLKEANTEAFF
d_call: NA
clone_size: NA
v_call: TRBV2
j_call: TRBJ1-1

cdr3_nt: TGTGCCAGCAGTGACCACACAGGTTTAATTCAGTACTTC
cdr3_aa: CASSDHTGLIQYF
d_call: NA
clone_size: NA
v_call: TRBV6-1
j_call: TRBJ2-4

cdr3_nt: TGTGCCAGCAGTTTCGGCGGAGGTGGGGCCAACGTCCTGACTTTC
cdr3_aa: CASSFGGGGANVLTF
d_call: NA
clone_size: NA
v_call: TRBV12-3/TRBV12-4
j_call: TRBJ2-6

cdr3_nt: TGCGCCAGCAGCTTGACGGCGTCGGGTTACGAGCAGTACTTC
cdr3_aa: CASSLTASGYEQYF
d_call: NA
clone_size: NA
v_call: TRBV5-1
j_call: TRBJ2-7

cdr3_nt: TGTGCCAGCAGTCTATATGGATCTGGCGGGGCGACAGATACGCAGTATTTT
cdr3_aa: CASSLYGSGGATDTQYF
d_call: NA
clone_size: few
v_call: TRBV6-1
j_call: TRBJ2-3

cdr3_nt: TGTGCCAGCAGTTTCCCTAGAACTATAGGGTACACCGGGGAGCTGTTTTTT
cdr3_aa: CASSFPRTIGYTGELFF
d_call: NA
clone_size: NA
v_call: TRBV12-3/TRBV12-4
j_call: TRBJ2-2